Listed below are T cell receptor beta chains from one sample, sequenced in a study of regulatory T cells in long-lasting Graves disease. TCRdb independently ran MiXCR on the multiplex PCR reads; one entry per CDR3 protein. The sample includes about 320,000 distinct CDR3 sequences, over 15% of them seen just once. The sequencing used peripheral blood mononuclear cells (PBMCs), collected at new diagnosis, from a patient treated with antithyroid drugs. The receptors were gathered from a female donor with Graves disease. Each CDR3 is given with its conserved first and last residue. A D gene is named only where the DNA matches it firmly. Size tells how often a clone was seen (once, few, many) or the class of an expanded clone, and some rows leave it out.

abundance: many; d_gene: .; v_gene: TRBV11-2; j_gene: TRBJ2-1; CDR3aa: CASSLRYWIEQFF; CDR3nt: TGTGCCAGCAGCCTTCGATACTGGATTGAGCAGTTCTTC
abundance: many; d_gene: .; v_gene: TRBV12-3/TRBV12-4; j_gene: TRBJ2-1; CDR3aa: CASSFGDEQFF; CDR3nt: TGTGCCAGCAGTTTCGGGGATGAGCAGTTCTTC
abundance: many; d_gene: TRBD1; v_gene: TRBV27; j_gene: TRBJ2-3; CDR3aa: CASTGTDPVFGTDTQYF; CDR3nt: TGTGCCAGCACCGGGACAGACCCTGTTTTTGGCACAGATACGCAGTATTTT
abundance: many; d_gene: .; v_gene: TRBV5-1; j_gene: TRBJ2-3; CDR3aa: CASSLVGSGGPTDTQYF; CDR3nt: TGCGCCAGCAGCTTGGTAGGGTCCGGGGGACCGACAGATACGCAGTATTTT
abundance: many; d_gene: .; v_gene: TRBV15; j_gene: TRBJ2-5; CDR3aa: CATSRDGFLGTQYF; CDR3nt: TGTGCCACCAGCAGAGATGGCTTCCTTGGGACCCAGTACTTC
abundance: many; d_gene: .; v_gene: TRBV27; j_gene: TRBJ2-3; CDR3aa: CASSFLQGRTDTQYF; CDR3nt: TGTGCCAGCAGTTTCTTGCAGGGGCGCACAGATACGCAGTATTTT
abundance: few; d_gene: .; v_gene: TRBV30; j_gene: TRBJ1-3; CDR3aa: CAWSFGDSGNTIYF; CDR3nt: TGTGCCTGGAGTTTTGGGGACTCTGGAAACACCATATATTTT
abundance: many; d_gene: .; v_gene: TRBV4-1; j_gene: TRBJ2-3; CDR3aa: CASSQVAHTDTQYF; CDR3nt: TGCGCCAGCAGCCAAGTTGCGCACACAGATACGCAGTATTTT
abundance: many; d_gene: .; v_gene: TRBV10-2; j_gene: TRBJ1-2; CDR3aa: CASSKTDLETEVYGYTF; CDR3nt: TGCGCCAGCAGTAAAACGGACCTGGAAACTGAGGTCTATGGCTACACCTTC
abundance: many; d_gene: .; v_gene: TRBV4-1; j_gene: TRBJ1-1; CDR3aa: CASSQELVGTEAFF; CDR3nt: TGCGCCAGCAGCCAAGAATTAGTAGGCACTGAAGCTTTCTTT
abundance: many; d_gene: .; v_gene: TRBV6-1; j_gene: TRBJ1-5; CDR3aa: CASSVGDQPQHF; CDR3nt: TGTGCCAGCAGTGTAGGTGATCAGCCCCAGCATTTT
abundance: many; d_gene: .; v_gene: TRBV18; j_gene: TRBJ2-1; CDR3aa: CASSPQLVVLNEQFF; CDR3nt: TGTGCCAGCTCACCCCAACTAGTCGTTCTCAATGAGCAGTTCTTC
abundance: many; d_gene: .; v_gene: TRBV19; j_gene: TRBJ2-6; CDR3aa: CASSTTTKGGSGANVLTF; CDR3nt: TGTGCCAGTAGTACGACGACGAAGGGAGGCTCTGGGGCCAACGTCCTGACTTTC
abundance: many; d_gene: .; v_gene: TRBV28; j_gene: TRBJ2-7; CDR3aa: CASGTGPTEQYF; CDR3nt: TGTGCCAGCGGAACGGGACCCACGGAGCAGTACTTC
abundance: .; d_gene: TRBD2; v_gene: TRBV20-1; j_gene: TRBJ2-1; CDR3aa: CSARYLAEGYNEQFF; CDR3nt: TGCAGTGCTAGATACCTAGCGGAGGGGTACAATGAGCAGTTCTTC
abundance: many; d_gene: .; v_gene: TRBV28; j_gene: TRBJ1-5; CDR3aa: CASSPRPKGNQPQHF; CDR3nt: TGTGCCAGCAGTCCCCGTCCTAAGGGCAATCAGCCCCAGCATTTT
abundance: many; d_gene: TRBD1; v_gene: TRBV12-3/TRBV12-4; j_gene: TRBJ2-2; CDR3aa: CASSYDRVDTGELFF; CDR3nt: TGTGCCAGCAGTTACGACAGGGTTGACACCGGGGAGCTGTTTTTT
abundance: many; d_gene: .; v_gene: TRBV6-5; j_gene: TRBJ2-5; CDR3aa: CASSFWDSLGETQYF; CDR3nt: TGTGCCAGCAGTTTCTGGGACTCATTGGGGGAGACCCAGTACTTC